This passage covers 26 T cell receptor beta chains from one sample sequenced in a study of T cells in pancreatic ductal adenocarcinoma. No neoadjuvant therapy was given to the selected pancreatic ductal adenocarcinoma patients before their surgery. Data came from immunoSEQ multiplex PCR; TCRdb stores just in-frame clones and leaves some out. The sample lists around 94,000 clones, about 96% occurring once. Sequences were obtained from PBMCs. These receptor sequences come from a human donor with pancreatic ductal adenocarcinoma.

This sequence joins TRBV5-1 and TRBJ2-3, with 9 nucleotides matching TRBD2. The germline V gene encodes CDR1 SGHRS and CDR2 YFSETQ. The CDR3 loop spans 16 amino acids. Trimming removed 0 bases from V and 3 bases from J; junction bases left unmatched: 5. CDR3 nucleotide sequence: TGCGCCAGCAGCTTGGATGGTAGCGGGAGTACAGATACGCAGTATTTT. Amino acids: CASSLDGSGSTDTQYF.

The chain combines TRBV18 with TRBJ2-7, with 10 bases that match TRBD1. CDR3 size: 15 residues. Trimming took 3 bases from V and 6 from J; bases not matched to a gene: 8. Germline assignment: CDR1 KGHSH and CDR2 LQKENI. The CDR3, as DNA: TGTGCCAGCTCACCCGCCCCGCGGACAGGGGGCGAGCAGTACTTC. This translates into CASSPAPRTGGEQYF.

The rearrangement links TRBV6-1 to TRBJ2-7; 8 bases are shared with TRBD1. CDR1 is MNHNS, CDR2 SASEGT, per germline. Trimming at V came to 7 bases and at J to 0 bases, leaving 8 bases not matched to a gene. The CDR3 is made up of 15 amino acids. CDR3 DNA sequence: TGTGCCAGCACACGAGACAGGGGCGTCTCCTACGAGCAGTACTTC. This encodes CASTRDRGVSYEQYF.

The chain combines TRBV6-4 with TRBJ1-4; D gene unclear. Trimming took off 6 bases at V and 4 bases at J, with 9 bases between the two ends. Germline V CDR1 and CDR2: MRHNA, SNTAGT. This CDR3 has 13 residues. In nucleotides, the CDR3 is TGTGCCAGCAGCCGGGAGCTTAATGAAAAACTGTTTTTT. Translating it yields CASSRELNEKLFF.

This clone was seen only a few times. This chain links TRBV27 with TRBJ2-1; possible D gene TRBD2, 7 bases. Germline V lookup: CDR1 MNHEY, CDR2 SMNVEV (reference sequence). The CDR3 is made up of 18 amino acids. Trimming removed 0 bases at V and 4 bases at J, with 19 bases between. Here the CDR3 reads CASSLSPDRLAPYNEQFF. The CDR3 DNA reads TGTGCCAGCAGTTTATCTCCGGACAGACTAGCCCCATACAATGAGCAGTTCTTC.

This chain joins TRBV15 and TRBJ1-4; D perhaps matches TRBD1 (6 bases). The CDR3 contains 15 residues. The germline CDR1 and CDR2 sequences are LNHNV and YYDKDF (reference sequence). The V and J ends lost 0 bases and 5 bases respectively, with 10 bases between them. CDR3 protein: CATSRDGGANEKLFF. The CDR3 nucleotides are TGTGCCACCAGCAGAGATGGGGGGGCCAATGAAAAACTGTTTTTT.

This rearrangement joins TRBV7-6 to TRBJ2-1, with 11 bases matching TRBD2. The V gene end was trimmed by 1 base and the J gene end by 3 bases; junction bases not matched to a gene: 2. This CDR3 spans 16 amino acids. CDR1 is SGHVS and CDR2 is FNYEAQ in the germline V gene. Here the CDR3 reads CASSLEGTSGYNEQFF. CDR3 nucleotides: TGTGCCAGCAGCTTAGAAGGGACTAGCGGCTACAATGAGCAGTTCTTC. Drawing the rest from reference TRBV7-6 and TRBJ2-1, the complete variable domain is GAGVSQSPRYKVTKRGQDVALRCDPISGHVSLYWYRQALGQGPEFLTYFNYEAQQDKSGLPNDRFSAERPEGSISTLTIQRTEQRDSAMYRCASSLEGTSGYNEQFFGPGTRLTVL.

The chain has TRBV19 and TRBJ2-1; 16 bases agree with TRBD2. The V gene end was trimmed by 6 bases and the J gene end by 11 bases; junction bases not matched to a gene: 7. The germline V gene encodes CDR1 LNHDA and CDR2 SQIVND (reference sequence). This CDR3 spans 15 amino acids. The chain's CDR3 is CASSPGTSGRDQQFF. The CDR3 nucleotides read TGTGCCAGTAGCCCCGGGACTAGCGGGAGGGATCAGCAGTTCTTC.

The chain uses TRBV2 and TRBJ2-1, with TRBD2 identical over 13 bases. Losses at the gene ends were 2 bases for V and 8 bases for J; bases not matched to a gene: 3. The germline V gene has CDR1 SNHLY and CDR2 FYNNEI. This CDR3 spans 15 amino acids. CDR3 in DNA: TGTGCCAGCAGTGAACAAGGGACTAGCGGGGATGAGCAGTTCTTC. This sequence encodes CASSEQGTSGDEQFF.

The chain has TRBV18 and TRBJ2-2; D uncertain. The CDR3 spans 15 residues. The germline gives CDR1 KGHSH, CDR2 LQKENI. V gave up 0 bases and J gave up 2 bases, with 7 bases separating them. CDR3 region: CASSPPFPNTGELFF. For the CDR3, the DNA is TGTGCCAGCTCACCACCGTTCCCAAACACCGGGGAGCTGTTTTTT.

This chain connects TRBV18 to TRBJ2-1, with 10 bases identical to TRBD2. Germline CDR1 KGHSH, CDR2 LQKENI. This CDR3 has 17 amino acids. The J segment lost 0 bases and the V segment lost 4 bases, leaving 6 bases of the junction unmatched. For the CDR3, the DNA is TGTGCCAGCTCACTGCGGACTAGCGGTTACTCCTACAATGAGCAGTTCTTC. Translating gives CASSLRTSGYSYNEQFF.

The chain couples TRBV13 to TRBJ2-7; D uncertain. Trimming removed 1 base from V and 3 bases from J, with 7 bases in between. CDR3 length: 13 residues. Germline values: CDR1 PRHDT, CDR2 FYEKMQ (reference sequence). In DNA form, the CDR3 reads TGTGCCAGCAGCTTAGTCCCCCTCTACGAGCAGTACTTC. It codes for CASSLVPLYEQYF. Full variable domain (outside the CDR3, taken from reference TRBV13 and TRBJ2-7): AAGVIQSPRHLIKEKRETATLKCYPIPRHDTVYWYQQGPGQDPQFLISFYEKMQSDKGSIPDRFSAQQFSDYHSELNMSSLELGDSALYFCASSLVPLYEQYFGPGTRLTVT.

V gene TRBV11-1 combines with J gene TRBJ2-1; 9 bases fit TRBD2. CDR1 is SGHAT, CDR2 FQDESV, per germline (reference sequence). The trim removed 0 bases at V and 4 bases at J, leaving 4 bases unmatched. The CDR3 has 16 residues. In nucleotides, the CDR3 is TGTGCCAGCAGCTTAGCGCGCGCGGGAGGGTACAATGAGCAGTTCTTC. Residues: CASSLARAGGYNEQFF.

Here the CDR3 DNA reads TGTGCCAGCTGGCGGACAGGGAACAATGAGCAGTTCTTC. Its translation is CASWRTGNNEQFF. The rearrangement links TRBV6-1 to TRBJ2-1; 8 bases are a match to TRBD1. With V trimmed by 8 bases and J by 5 bases, 5 bases remained unmatched. CDR1 and CDR2 (germline): MNHNS, SASEGT. The CDR3 has 13 amino acids.

The chain couples TRBV27 to TRBJ2-7; 9 nucleotides align to TRBD2. The J segment lost 7 bases and the V segment lost 8 bases, leaving 15 bases of the junction unmatched. The CDR3 has 15 residues. In germline, CDR1 is MNHEY, CDR2 SMNVEV (reference sequence). The CDR3 loop is CASAVPLAGVREQYF. CDR3 coding DNA: TGTGCCAGCGCCGTCCCGTTAGCGGGAGTCCGGGAGCAGTACTTC.

A single count supports this clone. As DNA, the CDR3 is TGTGCCAGTAGTCGGACTAGCGGCTCCTACGAGCAGTACTTC. This sequence encodes CASSRTSGSYEQYF. The V call is TRBV19, the J call TRBJ2-7; 10 bases map to TRBD2. Germline trimming cut 5 bases from V and 0 bases from J; bases unmatched to any gene: 1. CDR1 LNHDA and CDR2 SQIVND come from the germline V gene (reference sequence). This CDR3 is built from 14 residues.

The V gene is TRBV7-9, the J gene TRBJ2-5; D unresolved. The CDR3 length is 12 residues. Trimming cost V 1 base and J 4 bases, with 4 bases left between them. Per the germline V gene, CDR1 is SEHNR and CDR2 is FQNEAQ (reference sequence). CDR3 residues: CASSLGVETQYF. The DNA for the CDR3 is TGTGCCAGCAGCTTAGGAGTAGAGACCCAGTACTTC.

The chain carries TRBV6-1 and TRBJ1-3; possible D gene TRBD1, 6 bases. Germline V gives CDR1 MNHNS, CDR2 SASEGT. Trimming took 1 base from V and 2 from J, leaving 9 bases between them. This CDR3 comprises 15 residues. CDR3 region: CASSEGTAPGNTIYF. CDR3 nucleotides: TGTGCCAGCAGTGAAGGGACAGCCCCTGGAAACACCATATATTTT.

The rearrangement joins TRBV7-8 to TRBJ2-3, with D unresolved. The germline CDR1 and CDR2 sequences are SGHVS and FQNEAQ. This CDR3 is built from 12 residues. Trimming shortened V by 4 bases and J by 5 bases, and 7 bases separated the two germline ends. CDR3 in amino acids: CASSSLGDTQYF. The CDR3 DNA sequence: TGTGCCAGCAGCTCTCTCGGAGATACGCAGTATTTT. Complete variable domain (other parts from reference TRBV7-8 and TRBJ2-3): GAGVSQSPRYKVAKRGQDVALRCDPISGHVSLFWYQQALGQGPEFLTYFQNEAQLDKSGLPSDRFFAERPEGSVSTLKIQRTQQEDSAVYLCASSSLGDTQYFGPGTRLTVL.

The gene calls are TRBV18 and TRBJ2-3, with D uncertain. This CDR3 spans 14 amino acids. Germline V gives CDR1 KGHSH, CDR2 LQKENI. Trimming cost V 2 bases and J 4 bases, with 10 bases left between them. This chain's CDR3 is CASSPNDQADTQYF. The CDR3 nucleotides read TGTGCCAGCTCACCAAACGACCAGGCAGATACGCAGTATTTT.

The chain is built from TRBV28 and TRBJ2-7; a possible D gene is TRBD1 (6 bases). CDR1 is MDHEN and CDR2 is SYDVKM in the germline V gene. The CDR3 covers 13 residues. Trimming shortened V by 3 bases and J by 4 bases, and 10 bases separated the two germline ends. The chain's CDR3 is CASSFQGSYEQYF. The DNA of the CDR3 is TGTGCCAGCAGTTTCCAGGGGTCGTACGAGCAGTACTTC.

The chain uses TRBV6-1 and TRBJ2-5; possible D gene TRBD2, 6 bases. The germline gives CDR1 MNHNS, CDR2 SASEGT. The CDR3 is 13 residues long. V was cut by 8 bases and J by 2 bases, with 12 bases left in between. The CDR3 nucleotides are TGTGCCAGCGTCTATAGCGGACAAGAGACCCAGTACTTC. Protein: CASVYSGQETQYF.

V gene TRBV7-9 combines with J gene TRBJ1-4, with 7 bases matching TRBD1. V shed 3 bases, J shed 4 bases, and the junction held 11 bases outside the gene matches. From germline, CDR1 is SEHNR and CDR2 FQNEAQ (reference sequence). The CDR3 runs to 17 residues. The CDR3 DNA is TGTGCCAGCAGCTTTCCCCACAACAGGGGAAGTAATGAAAAACTGTTTTTT. This translates into CASSFPHNRGSNEKLFF.

CDR3 loop: CASSRDSPFLEKLFF. The CDR3 DNA is TGTGCCAGCAGCAGGGACAGTCCCTTTCTTGAAAAACTGTTTTTT. The chain combines TRBV2 with TRBJ1-4; 7 nucleotides agree with TRBD1. Unmatched junction bases numbered 11, after V lost 6 bases and J lost 7 bases. CDR3 length: 15 residues. From germline, CDR1 is SNHLY and CDR2 FYNNEI.

The V call is TRBV14, the J call TRBJ1-4, with TRBD1 matching 7 bases. The CDR3 loop spans 18 amino acids. Looked up from germline, CDR1 is SGHDN and CDR2 is FVKESK. Germline trimming cut 3 bases from V and 9 bases from J; bases unmatched to any gene: 19. For the CDR3, the DNA is TGTGCCAGCAGCCAGCTCCCCCGTAGGGGGCAGGGGATTCAAAAACTGTTTTTT. Translation gives CASSQLPRRGQGIQKLFF. Full variable domain (remainder filled in from reference TRBV14 and TRBJ1-4): EAGVTQFPSHSVIEKGQTVTLRCDPISGHDNLYWYRRVMGKEIKFLLHFVKESKQDESGMPNNRFLAERTGGTYSTLKVQPAELEDSGVYFCASSQLPRRGQGIQKLFFGSGTQLSVL.

This clone was picked up one time. The chain joins TRBV4-3 to TRBJ2-1; D unresolved. This CDR3 comprises 14 residues. Trimming left V 2 bases short and J 7 bases short, with 12 bases between. Germline-derived CDR1 and CDR2 are LGHNA and YSLEER. CDR3 in amino acids: CASSQFTHLNEQFF. For the CDR3, the DNA is TGCGCCAGCAGCCAATTTACTCATTTGAATGAGCAGTTCTTC.